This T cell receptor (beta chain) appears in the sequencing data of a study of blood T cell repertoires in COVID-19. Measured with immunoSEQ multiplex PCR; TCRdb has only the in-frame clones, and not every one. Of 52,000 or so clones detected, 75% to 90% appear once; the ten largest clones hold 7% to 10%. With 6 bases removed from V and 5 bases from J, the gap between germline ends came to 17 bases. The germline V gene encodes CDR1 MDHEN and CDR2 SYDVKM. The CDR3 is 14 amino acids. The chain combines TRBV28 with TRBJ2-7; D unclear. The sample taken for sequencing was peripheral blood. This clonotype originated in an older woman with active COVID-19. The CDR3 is CASSLPGRSDEQYF. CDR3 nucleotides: TGTGCCAGCAGCCTACCTGGTCGGAGCGACGAGCAGTACTTC. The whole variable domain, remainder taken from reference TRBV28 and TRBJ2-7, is DVKVTQSSRYLVKRTGEKVFLECVQDMDHENMFWYRQDPGLGLRLIYFSYDVKMKEKGDIPEGYSVSREKKERFSLILESASTNQTSMYLCASSLPGRSDEQYFGPGTRLTVT.